Given below is one T cell receptor (beta chain) in context. Only in-frame clones appear in the TCRdb table, and some are missing; sequencing was by immunoSEQ multiplex PCR. The sample has 490,000 or so clones; 70% to 90% are singletons. This entry belongs to a study of blood T cell repertoires in COVID-19. The CDR3 consists of 14 residues. The V and J ends lost 5 bases and 7 bases respectively, with 12 bases between them. The V gene's germline CDR1 is MGHRA and CDR2 YSYEKL. The gene calls are TRBV4-1 and TRBJ1-6; possibly TRBD1 for D (5 bases). Sequenced sample: PBMCs or T cells enriched from blood (not recorded which). This sequence originates from a woman aged 55-69 years who had recovered from COVID-19. CDR3 in DNA: TGCGCCAGCAGCGGTCAGGGCGGCAATTCACCCCTCCACTTT. This gives the protein CASSGQGGNSPLHF.